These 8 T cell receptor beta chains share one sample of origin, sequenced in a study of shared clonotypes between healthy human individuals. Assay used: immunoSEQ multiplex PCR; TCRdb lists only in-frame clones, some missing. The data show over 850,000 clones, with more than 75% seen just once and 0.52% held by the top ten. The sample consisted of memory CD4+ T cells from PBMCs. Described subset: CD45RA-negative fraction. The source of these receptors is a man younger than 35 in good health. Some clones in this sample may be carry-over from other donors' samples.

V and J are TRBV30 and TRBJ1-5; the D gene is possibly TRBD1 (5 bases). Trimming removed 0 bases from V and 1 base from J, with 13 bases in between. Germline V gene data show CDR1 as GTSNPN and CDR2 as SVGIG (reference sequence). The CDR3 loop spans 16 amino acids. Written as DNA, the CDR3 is TGTGCCTGGAGTGTACGGGGGGGTTCGAGCAATCAGCCCCAGCATTTT. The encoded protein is CAWSVRGGSSNQPQHF.

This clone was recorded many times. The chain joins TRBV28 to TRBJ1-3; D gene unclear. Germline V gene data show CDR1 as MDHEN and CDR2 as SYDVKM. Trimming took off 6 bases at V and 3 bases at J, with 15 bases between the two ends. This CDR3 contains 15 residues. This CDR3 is CASSARRSLGNTIYF. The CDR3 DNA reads TGTGCCAGCAGCGCCCGACGCTCTCTTGGAAACACCATATATTTT.

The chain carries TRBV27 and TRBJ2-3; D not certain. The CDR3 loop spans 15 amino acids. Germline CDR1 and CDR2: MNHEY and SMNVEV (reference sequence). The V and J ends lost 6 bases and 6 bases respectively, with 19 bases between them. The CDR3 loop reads CASSLTQAVPDTQYF. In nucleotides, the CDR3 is TGTGCCAGCAGCCTAACCCAGGCGGTCCCCGATACGCAGTATTTT.

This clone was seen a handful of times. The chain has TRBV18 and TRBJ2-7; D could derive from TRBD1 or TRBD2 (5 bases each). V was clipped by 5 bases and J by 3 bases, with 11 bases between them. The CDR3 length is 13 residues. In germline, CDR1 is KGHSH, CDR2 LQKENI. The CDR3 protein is CASSGTRNYEQYF. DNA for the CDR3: TGTGCCAGCTCAGGGACCAGGAACTACGAGCAGTACTTC.

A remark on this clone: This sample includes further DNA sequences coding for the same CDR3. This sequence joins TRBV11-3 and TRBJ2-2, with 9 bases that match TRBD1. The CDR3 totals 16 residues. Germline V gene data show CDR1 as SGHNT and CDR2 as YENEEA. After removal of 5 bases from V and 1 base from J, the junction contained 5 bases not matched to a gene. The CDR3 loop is CASSGGTGRNTGELFF. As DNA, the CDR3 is TGTGCCAGCAGCGGGGGGACAGGGCGGAACACCGGGGAGCTGTTTTTT.

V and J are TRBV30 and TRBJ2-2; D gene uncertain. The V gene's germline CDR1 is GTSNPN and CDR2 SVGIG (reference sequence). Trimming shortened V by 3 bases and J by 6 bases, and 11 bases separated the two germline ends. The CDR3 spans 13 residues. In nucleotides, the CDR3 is TGTGCCTGGAGACCCCAGTCGGCCGGGGAGCTGTTTTTT. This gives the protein CAWRPQSAGELFF. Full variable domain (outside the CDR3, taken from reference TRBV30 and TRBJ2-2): SQTIHQWPATLVQPVGSPLSLECTVEGTSNPNLYWYRQAAGRGLQLLFYSVGIGQISSEVPQNLSASRPQDRQFILSSKKLLLSDSGFYLCAWRPQSAGELFFGEGSRLTVL.

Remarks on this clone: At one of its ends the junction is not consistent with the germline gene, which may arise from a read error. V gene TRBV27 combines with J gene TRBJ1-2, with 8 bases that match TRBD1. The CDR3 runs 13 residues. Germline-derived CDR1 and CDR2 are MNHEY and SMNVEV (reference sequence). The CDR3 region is CASSAGTGYDLFF. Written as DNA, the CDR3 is TGTGCCAGCAGTGCCGGGACAGGATACGACCTGTTTTTC.

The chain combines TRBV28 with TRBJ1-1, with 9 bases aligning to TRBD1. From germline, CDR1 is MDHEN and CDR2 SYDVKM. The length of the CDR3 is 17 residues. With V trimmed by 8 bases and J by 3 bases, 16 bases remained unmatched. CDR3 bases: TGTGCCAGCCGTGTCCTATGGGGACAGGGATTTTACACTGAAGCTTTCTTT. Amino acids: CASRVLWGQGFYTEAFF.